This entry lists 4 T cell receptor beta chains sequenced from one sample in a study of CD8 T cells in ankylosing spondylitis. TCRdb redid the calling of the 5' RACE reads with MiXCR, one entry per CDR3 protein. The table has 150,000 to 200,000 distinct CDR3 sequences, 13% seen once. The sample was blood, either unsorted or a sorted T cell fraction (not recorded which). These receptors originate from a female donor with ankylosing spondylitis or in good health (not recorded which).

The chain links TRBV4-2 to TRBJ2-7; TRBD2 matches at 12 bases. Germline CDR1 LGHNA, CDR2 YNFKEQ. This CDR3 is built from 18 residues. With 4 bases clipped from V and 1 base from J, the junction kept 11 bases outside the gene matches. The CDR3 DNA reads TGTGCCAGCAGCCCCAGTCTTCCTGGGACTAGCGGGTCCTACGAGCAGTACTTC. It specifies CASSPSLPGTSGSYEQYF.

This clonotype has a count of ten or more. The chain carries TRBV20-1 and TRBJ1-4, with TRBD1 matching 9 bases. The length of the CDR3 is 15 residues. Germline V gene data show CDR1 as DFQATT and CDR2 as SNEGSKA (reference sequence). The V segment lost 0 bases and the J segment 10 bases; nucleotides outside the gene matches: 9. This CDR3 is CSARDPDRGKGKLFF. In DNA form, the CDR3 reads TGCAGTGCTAGAGATCCAGACAGGGGGAAAGGAAAACTGTTTTTT.

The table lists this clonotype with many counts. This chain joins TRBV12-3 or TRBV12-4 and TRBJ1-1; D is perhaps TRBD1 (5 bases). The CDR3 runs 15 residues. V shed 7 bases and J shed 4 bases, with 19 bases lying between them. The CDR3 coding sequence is TGTGCCAGCACCATAAGGGCATTTGGGGGCACTGAAGCTTTCTTT. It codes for CASTIRAFGGTEAFF.

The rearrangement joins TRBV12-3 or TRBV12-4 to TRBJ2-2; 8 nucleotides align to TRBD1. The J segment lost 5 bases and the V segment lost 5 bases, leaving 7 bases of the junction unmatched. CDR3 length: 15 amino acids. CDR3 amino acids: CASSLGQGGTGELFF. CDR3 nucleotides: TGTGCCAGCAGTCTCGGACAGGGCGGGACCGGGGAGCTGTTTTTT.